These 2 T cell receptor beta chains share one sample of origin, sequenced in a study of blood T cells in healthy people across ages. Combining a sample-barcoded 5' primer with a J-beta primer mix, a second PCR ran for roughly 7 to 12 cycles. TCRdb recomputed calls from the 5' RACE reads with MiXCR, one row per CDR3 protein. The sample has 850,000 to 1,300,000 distinct CDR3 sequences; 45% are singletons. Sequencing was done on a sample of blood. These receptors were obtained from a woman in her sixties or seventies in good health.

In this sample, this clonotype turned up a few times. This chain joins TRBV20-1 and TRBJ2-3, with 11 nucleotides matching TRBD2. With V trimmed by 2 bases and J by 4 bases, 11 bases remained unmatched. The CDR3 is made up of 17 amino acids. CDR1 and CDR2 (germline): DFQATT, SNEGSKA (reference sequence). The CDR3 is CSARPAVVSGRADTQYF. The CDR3 bases are TGCAGTGCTAGACCCGCTGTCGTTAGCGGGAGGGCAGATACGCAGTATTTT.

The chain uses TRBV4-1 and TRBJ2-1; D call uncertain. This CDR3 has 13 amino acids. Deletions cut 4 bases from V and 7 bases from J, with 11 bases between. Per the germline V gene, CDR1 is MGHRA and CDR2 is YSYEKL. Written as DNA, the CDR3 is TGCGCCAGCAGCCGAGCTCGGTATAATGAGCAGTTCTTC. The encoded protein is CASSRARYNEQFF.